The 8 T cell receptor beta chains below all came from one sample that was sequenced in a study of T cell changes during pregnancy in multiple sclerosis. Using immunoSEQ multiplex PCR, the repertoire was profiled, and TCRdb retains in-frame clones only, with some absent. Among 45,000 to 60,000 clones listed, around 90% were seen once. The source was CD4+ T cells from peripheral blood mononuclear cells, collected in the second trimester of pregnancy. The receptors stem from a female donor with multiple sclerosis, enrolled in a pregnancy study.

The V and J genes are TRBV7-7 and TRBJ2-5, with TRBD1 as a possible D gene (5 bases). Germline lookup yields CDR1 SSHAT and CDR2 FNYEAQ (reference sequence). V dropped 3 bases and J dropped 4 bases, with 9 bases sitting between them. CDR3 length: 13 residues. The CDR3 loop reads CASSFQGAETQYF. DNA for the CDR3: TGTGCCAGCAGCTTCCAGGGCGCAGAGACCCAGTACTTC.

CDR3 amino acids: CASSYLDRYQSPLHF. Written as DNA, the CDR3 is TGTGCCAGCAGTTACCTAGACAGATACCAGTCACCCCTCCACTTT. The rearrangement links TRBV6-5 to TRBJ1-6, with D possibly matching TRBD1 (5 bases). CDR1 and CDR2 (germline): MNHEY, SVGAGI. V was trimmed by 2 bases and J by 10 bases, leaving 15 bases between them. The CDR3 covers 15 residues.

The chain has TRBV5-1 and TRBJ2-1, with D possibly matching TRBD2 (7 bases). V dropped 4 bases and J dropped 8 bases, with 16 bases sitting between them. Germline CDR1 reads SGHRS; CDR2 reads YFSETQ. The CDR3 loop spans 14 amino acids. CDR3 in amino acids: CASSASGGGDEQFF. CDR3 DNA: TGCGCCAGCAGCGCTAGCGGAGGGGGAGATGAGCAGTTCTTC.

This clone appeared once. The chain couples TRBV5-1 to TRBJ2-7; TRBD1 might be the D (6 bases). In germline, CDR1 is SGHRS, CDR2 YFSETQ. V gave up 3 bases and J gave up 1 base, with 11 bases separating them. The CDR3 consists of 14 residues. CDR3 coding DNA: TGCGCCAGCAGCTCGCAGGGGCGATCCTACGAGCAGTACTTC. Protein: CASSSQGRSYEQYF.

The chain is built from TRBV6-5 and TRBJ1-6; tentative D call: TRBD1 (5 bases). This CDR3 has 14 residues. Germline V gives CDR1 MNHEY, CDR2 SVGAGI. V lost 7 bases and J lost 9, with 16 bases in between. CDR3 sequence: CASTRTSRGSPLHF. The CDR3 coding sequence is TGTGCCAGCACCAGGACATCGAGAGGTTCACCCCTCCACTTT.

The V and J genes are TRBV19 and TRBJ2-2; 10 bases agree with TRBD2. CDR3 length: 16 residues. Germline assignment: CDR1 LNHDA and CDR2 SQIVND (reference sequence). After removal of 6 bases from V and 2 bases from J, the junction contained 6 bases not matched to a gene. This CDR3 reads CASRQIAGGNTGELFF. The CDR3 DNA reads TGTGCCAGTAGACAAATAGCGGGGGGTAACACCGGGGAGCTGTTTTTT. The full variable domain, its missing parts supplied by reference TRBV19 and TRBJ2-2, is DGGITQSPKYLFRKEGQNVTLSCEQNLNHDAMYWYRQDPGQGLRLIYYSQIVNDFQKGDIAEGYSVSREKKESFPLTVTSAQKNPTAFYLCASRQIAGGNTGELFFGEGSRLTVL.

The chain recombines TRBV5-6 with TRBJ2-7, with D maybe TRBD1 (5 bases). The CDR3 consists of 13 residues. Germline V gene sequence: CDR1 SGHDT, CDR2 YYEEEE. Trimming took off 4 bases at V and 2 bases at J, with 10 bases between the two ends. CDR3 amino acids: CASSAGLPYEQYF. CDR3 bases: TGTGCCAGCAGCGCAGGGTTACCCTACGAGCAGTACTTC.

As regards this clone: Within the sample, other DNA sequences also encode this same CDR3. V gene TRBV7-8 combines with J gene TRBJ2-5, with a possible D match to TRBD2 (5 bases). This CDR3 spans 14 amino acids. V dropped 0 bases and J dropped 3 bases, with 8 bases sitting between them. Germline CDR1 SGHVS, CDR2 FQNEAQ. CDR3 in amino acids: CASSLAVSEETQYF. The CDR3 DNA sequence: TGTGCCAGCAGCTTAGCGGTTAGCGAAGAGACCCAGTACTTC.